This T cell receptor (beta chain) was recorded in a study of PD-1 blockade in classical Hodgkin lymphoma. Whole-study findings and limits: Newly diagnosed patients had diversity similar to the baseline diversity of complete responders. By cycle point C4D1, TCR diversity had risen significantly in CD4+ cells (but not CD8+ cells).

The table came from immunoSEQ multiplex PCR; TCRdb's copy has only in-frame clones and leaves some out. The sample comprises 15,000 or so clones, 55% to 65% of which are singletons, and 9.5% to 12% rests with the top ten. Notes on this clone: The antigen is undetermined.

All patients relapsed after autologous stem cell transplantation, and brentuximab vedotin exposure varied. Sequencing was performed on peripheral blood mononuclear cells (PBMCs), taken at baseline. This sequence was found in a human donor with classical Hodgkin lymphoma.

This CDR3 is CASSLSRTGAAEQYF. The CDR3 coding sequence is TGTGCCAGCAGTTTATCGAGGACAGGTGCCGCCGAGCAGTACTTC. The genes are TRBV27 and TRBJ2-7, with 7 nucleotides matching TRBD1. V gave up 0 bases and J gave up 6 bases; unmatched junction bases: 8. The germline gives CDR1 MNHEY, CDR2 SMNVEV (reference sequence). The CDR3 runs to 15 residues.